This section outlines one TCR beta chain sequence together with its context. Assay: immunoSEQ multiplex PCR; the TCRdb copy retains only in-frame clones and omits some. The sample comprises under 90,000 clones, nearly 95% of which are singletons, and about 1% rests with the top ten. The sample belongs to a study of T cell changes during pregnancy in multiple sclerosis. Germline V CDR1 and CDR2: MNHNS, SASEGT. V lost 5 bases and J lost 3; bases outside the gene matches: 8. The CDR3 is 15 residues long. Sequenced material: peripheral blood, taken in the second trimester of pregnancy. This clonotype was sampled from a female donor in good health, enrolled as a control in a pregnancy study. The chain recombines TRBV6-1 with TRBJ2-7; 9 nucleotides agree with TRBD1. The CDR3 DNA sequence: TGTGCCAGCAGTTCGACCGGGACAGGGTTCTACGAGCAGTACTTC. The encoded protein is CASSSTGTGFYEQYF.